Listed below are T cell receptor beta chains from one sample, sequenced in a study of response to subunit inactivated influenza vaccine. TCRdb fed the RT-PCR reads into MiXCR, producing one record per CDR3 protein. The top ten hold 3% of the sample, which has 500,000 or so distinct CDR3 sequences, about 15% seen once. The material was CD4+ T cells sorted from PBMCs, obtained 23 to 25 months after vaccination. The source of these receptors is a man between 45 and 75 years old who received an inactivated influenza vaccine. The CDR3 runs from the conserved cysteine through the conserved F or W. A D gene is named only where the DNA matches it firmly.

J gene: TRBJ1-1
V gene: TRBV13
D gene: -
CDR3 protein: CASSRQSTEAFF

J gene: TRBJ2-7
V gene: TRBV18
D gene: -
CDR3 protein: CASSPPGQGVEQYF

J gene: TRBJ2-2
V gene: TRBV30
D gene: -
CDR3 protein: CAWIGYQYTGELFF

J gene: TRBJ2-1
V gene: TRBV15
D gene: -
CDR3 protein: CATSRDASSYNEQFF

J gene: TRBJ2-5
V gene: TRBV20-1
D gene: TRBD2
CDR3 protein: CSASTPSGRYQETQYF

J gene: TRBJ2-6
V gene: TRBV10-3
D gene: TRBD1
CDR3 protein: CAISESETQGAGANVLTF

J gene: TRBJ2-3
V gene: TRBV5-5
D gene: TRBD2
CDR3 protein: CASSLASSGSTDTQYF

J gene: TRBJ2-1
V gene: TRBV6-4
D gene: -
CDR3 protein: CASSGTEYNEQFF

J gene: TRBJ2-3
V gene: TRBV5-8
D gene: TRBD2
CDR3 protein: CASSPGRTSGTDTQYF

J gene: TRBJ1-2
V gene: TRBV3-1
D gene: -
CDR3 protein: CASSQDPTDLYGYTF

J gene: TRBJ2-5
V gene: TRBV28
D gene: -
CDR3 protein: CASSFRNWYQETQYF

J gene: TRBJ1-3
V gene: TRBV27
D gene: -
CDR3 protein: CASSPTPGSGNTIYF

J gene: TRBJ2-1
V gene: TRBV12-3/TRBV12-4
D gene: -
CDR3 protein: CASSFRGSNEQFF

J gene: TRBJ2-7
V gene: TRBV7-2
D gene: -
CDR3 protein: CASSFDRTDSYEQYF

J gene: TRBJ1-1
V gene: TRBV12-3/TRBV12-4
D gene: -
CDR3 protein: CASSPRWRPTEAFF

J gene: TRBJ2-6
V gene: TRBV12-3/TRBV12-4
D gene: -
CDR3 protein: CASSFDSGANVLTF

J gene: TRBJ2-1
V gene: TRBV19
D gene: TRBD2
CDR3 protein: CASSIRGSGRAEQFF

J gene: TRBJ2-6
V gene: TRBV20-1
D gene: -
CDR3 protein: CRPLSGANVLTF

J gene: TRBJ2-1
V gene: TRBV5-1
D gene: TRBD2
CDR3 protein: CASSIGGGRSSYNEQFF

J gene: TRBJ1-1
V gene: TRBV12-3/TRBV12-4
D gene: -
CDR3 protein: CASSLRPGEAFF

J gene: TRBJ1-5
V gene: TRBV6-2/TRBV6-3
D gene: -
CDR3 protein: CATGQSTHQPQHF

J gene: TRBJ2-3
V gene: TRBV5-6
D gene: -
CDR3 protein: CASSPARGWGTDTQYF

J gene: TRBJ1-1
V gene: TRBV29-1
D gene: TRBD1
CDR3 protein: CSDVRGENTEAFF

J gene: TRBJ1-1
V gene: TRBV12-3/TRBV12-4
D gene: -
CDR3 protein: CASTLQGLNTEAFF

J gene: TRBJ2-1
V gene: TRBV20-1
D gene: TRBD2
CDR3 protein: CSARGGLDYYNEQFF

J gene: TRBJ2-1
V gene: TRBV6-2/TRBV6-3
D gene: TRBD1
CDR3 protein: CASSPAGTGYNEQFF